The 13 T cell receptor beta chains given below trace back to one sample, sequenced in a study of cytotoxic CD8 clonotypes in ibrutinib-treated CLL (dated by TCRdb to the early 2020s). To prepare the library, the immunoSEQ multiplex PCR assay was applied. The immuneACCESS repertoire file appears here via TCRdb, limited to in-frame rearrangements. These files lack a portion of the clones; in checked studies, under half of the deficit traces to unresolved V genes, and the cause of the others is not known. This sample holds 110,000 or so clones; 55% to 75% were observed only once. The ten most abundant clones make up about 40% of the sample. In the paper's terms, the time point label means: 20 to 30 months on ibrutinib. Sequencing used PBMCs, obtained after 24 months of ibrutinib treatment. The receptors here all came from a human donor with chronic lymphocytic leukemia.

This clone was detected a few times. The chain links TRBV18 to TRBJ1-5, with D possibly being TRBD1 (5 bases). Trimming left V 5 bases short and J 1 base short, with 12 bases between. CDR3 length: 15 amino acids. Germline V CDR1 and CDR2: KGHSH, LQKENI. The CDR3: CASSGTRDSNQPQHF. For the CDR3, the DNA is TGTGCCAGCTCAGGAACCCGGGACAGCAATCAGCCCCAGCATTTT.

This clone showed up just a few times. The chain joins TRBV7-2 to TRBJ1-1, with 8 positions matching TRBD1. The CDR3 sequence is 16 residues long. J lost 1 base, V lost 5 bases, and 9 bases had no gene match. Germline CDR1 and CDR2: SGHTA and FQGNSA. CDR3 amino acids: CASSQGQGAWNTEAFF. In DNA, the CDR3 is TGTGCCAGCAGCCAAGGGCAGGGGGCCTGGAACACTGAAGCTTTCTTT.

A few counts support this clone. V is TRBV9 and J is TRBJ2-3; a possible D gene is TRBD1 (6 bases). The CDR3 contains 15 residues. V was pared by 4 bases and J by 4 bases, with 16 bases between. Germline V gene lookup returns CDR1 SGDLS and CDR2 YYNGEE. The CDR3 reads CASSLQGGGADTQYF. DNA of the CDR3: TGTGCCAGCAGCCTCCAAGGGGGTGGGGCAGATACGCAGTATTTT.

The chain carries TRBV6-6 and TRBJ2-3, with a tentative D call TRBD2 (5 bases). CDR1 MNHNY and CDR2 SVGAGI come from the germline V gene (reference sequence). Trimming took 2 bases from V and 2 from J, leaving 8 bases between them. The CDR3 contains 14 residues. This CDR3 reads CASSYPGITDTQYF. CDR3 in DNA: TGTGCCAGCAGTTACCCGGGGATCACAGATACGCAGTATTTT.

This clone was detected a few times. The chain carries TRBV20-1 and TRBJ1-2; TRBD1 is a possible D gene (6 bases). This CDR3 region has 11 residues. Germline CDR1 reads DFQATT; CDR2 reads SNEGSKA (reference sequence). CDR3 residues: CSAQGTYGYTF. CDR3 in DNA: TGCAGCGCACAGGGAACCTATGGCTACACCTTC.

The chain combines TRBV7-9 with TRBJ2-7; possibly TRBD2 for D (6 bases). Germline CDR1 reads SEHNR; CDR2 reads FQNEAQ (reference sequence). This CDR3 contains 13 residues. The V and J ends lost 4 bases and 5 bases respectively, with 12 bases between them. The CDR3 region is CASSWTGVDEQYF. CDR3 nucleotide sequence: TGTGCCAGCAGCTGGACGGGGGTGGACGAGCAGTACTTC.

The gene calls are TRBV25-1 and TRBJ2-5; 10 bases agree with TRBD2. J lost 0 bases, V lost 2 bases, and 6 bases had no gene match. Looked up from germline, CDR1 is MGHDK and CDR2 is SYGVNS. This CDR3 has 17 amino acids. Here the CDR3 reads CASSETSSGGYQETQYF. The CDR3 nucleotides are TGTGCCAGCAGTGAAACAAGTAGCGGGGGGTACCAAGAGACCCAGTACTTC.

The chain joins TRBV2 to TRBJ2-7; unclear D gene. V dropped 6 bases and J dropped 5 bases, with 8 bases sitting between them. The CDR3 sequence is 11 residues long. The germline CDR1 and CDR2 sequences are SNHLY and FYNNEI. The CDR3 DNA is TGTGCCAGCAGCTCCTTACACGAGCAGTACTTC. Translation gives CASSSLHEQYF.

The V and J genes are TRBV5-1 and TRBJ2-3; possibly TRBD1 for D (5 bases). The CDR3 is 14 amino acids. V was cut by 3 bases and J by 0 bases, with 8 bases left in between. Germline CDR1 is SGHRS and CDR2 is YFSETQ. Here the CDR3 reads CASSWTSSTDTQYF. The CDR3, as DNA: TGCGCCAGCAGCTGGACATCTAGCACAGATACGCAGTATTTT.

This clone was observed a handful of times. This rearrangement joins TRBV9 to TRBJ1-6; the D is unclear. The V end lost 0 bases, the J end lost 5 bases, and 9 bases lay between the germline ends. The germline V gene encodes CDR1 SGDLS and CDR2 YYNGEE. The CDR3 sequence is 15 residues long. CDR3 region: CASSVALGNNSPLHF. The CDR3 DNA follows: TGTGCCAGCAGCGTAGCTTTGGGTAATAATTCACCCCTCCACTTT.

At least ten counts were recorded for this clone. The J gene is TRBJ2-4, the V gene TRBV7-6, with D hard to call. The CDR3 is 15 amino acids. CDR1 and CDR2 (germline): SGHVS, FNYEAQ. With 1 base removed from V and 7 bases from J, the gap between germline ends came to 14 bases. This chain's CDR3 is CASSLEPRFENIQYF. The CDR3 nucleotides read TGTGCCAGCAGCTTAGAGCCCCGCTTTGAGAACATTCAGTACTTC.

The V gene is TRBV30, the J gene TRBJ1-3; D is possibly TRBD1 (5 bases). Germline-derived CDR1 and CDR2 are GTSNPN and SVGIG (reference sequence). V was pared by 1 base and J by 0 bases, with 13 bases between. The CDR3 totals 16 residues. CDR3 sequence reads: CAWSGGVGPSGNTIYF. CDR3 sequence (DNA): TGTGCCTGGAGTGGCGGGGTGGGACCCTCTGGAAACACCATATATTTT. Full variable domain (outside the CDR3, taken from reference TRBV30 and TRBJ1-3): SQTIHQWPATLVQPVGSPLSLECTVEGTSNPNLYWYRQAAGRGLQLLFYSVGIGQISSEVPQNLSASRPQDRQFILSSKKLLLSDSGFYLCAWSGGVGPSGNTIYFGEGSWLTVV.

The chain couples TRBV2 to TRBJ1-4; maybe TRBD1 (5 bases). The CDR3 loop spans 14 amino acids. The V gene lost 4 bases and the J gene lost 8 bases, with 14 bases spanning the gap. The germline CDR1 and CDR2 sequences are SNHLY and FYNNEI. DNA of the CDR3: TGTGCCAGCAGTGCAGGGAAATCTGGGGAAAAACTGTTTTTT. The encoded protein is CASSAGKSGEKLFF.